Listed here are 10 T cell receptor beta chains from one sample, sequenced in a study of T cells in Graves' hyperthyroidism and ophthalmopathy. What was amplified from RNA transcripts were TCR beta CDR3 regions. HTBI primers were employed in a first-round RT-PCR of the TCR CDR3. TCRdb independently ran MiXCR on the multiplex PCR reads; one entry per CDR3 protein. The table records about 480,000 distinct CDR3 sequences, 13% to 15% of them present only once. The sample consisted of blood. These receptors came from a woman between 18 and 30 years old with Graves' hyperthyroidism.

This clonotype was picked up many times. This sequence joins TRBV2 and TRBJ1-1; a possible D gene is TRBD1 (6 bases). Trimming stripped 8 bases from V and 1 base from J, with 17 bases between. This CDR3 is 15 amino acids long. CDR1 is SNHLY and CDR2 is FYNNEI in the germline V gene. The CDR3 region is CASGRPRGGNTEAFF. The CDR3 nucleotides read TGTGCCAGCGGCCGACCCAGGGGAGGGAACACTGAAGCTTTCTTT.

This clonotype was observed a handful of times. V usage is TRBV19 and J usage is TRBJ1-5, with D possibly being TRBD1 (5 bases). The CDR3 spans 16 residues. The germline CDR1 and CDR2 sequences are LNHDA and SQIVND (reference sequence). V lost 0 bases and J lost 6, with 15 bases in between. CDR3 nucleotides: TGTGCCAGTAGTATAGAAGGTTCCGGGGGGGGTCAGCCCCAGCATTTT. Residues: CASSIEGSGGGQPQHF.

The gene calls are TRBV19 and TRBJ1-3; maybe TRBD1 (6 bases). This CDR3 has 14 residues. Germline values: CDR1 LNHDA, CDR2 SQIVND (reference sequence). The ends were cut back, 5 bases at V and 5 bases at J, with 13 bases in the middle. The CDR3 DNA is TGTGCCAGTAGTCCCACGGGGGCTAGAAACACCATATATTTT. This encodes CASSPTGARNTIYF.

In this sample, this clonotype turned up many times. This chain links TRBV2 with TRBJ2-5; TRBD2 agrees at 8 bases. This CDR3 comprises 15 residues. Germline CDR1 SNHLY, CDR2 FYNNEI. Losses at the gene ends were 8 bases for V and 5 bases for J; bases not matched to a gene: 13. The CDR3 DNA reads TGTGCCAGCGTGGGGACCGGGACTAGATCTGAGACCCAGTACTTC. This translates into CASVGTGTRSETQYF.

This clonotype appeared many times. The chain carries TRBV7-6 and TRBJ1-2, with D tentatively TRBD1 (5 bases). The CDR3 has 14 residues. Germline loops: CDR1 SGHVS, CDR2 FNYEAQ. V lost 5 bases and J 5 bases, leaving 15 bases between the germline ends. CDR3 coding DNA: TGTGCCAGCAGCGATTCAAGACAGCAGTATGGCTACACCTTC. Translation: CASSDSRQQYGYTF.

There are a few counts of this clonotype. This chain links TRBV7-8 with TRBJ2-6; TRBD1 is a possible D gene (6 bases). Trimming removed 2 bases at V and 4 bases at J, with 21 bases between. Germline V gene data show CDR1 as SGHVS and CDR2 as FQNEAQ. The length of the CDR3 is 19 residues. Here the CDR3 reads CASSLLRQGQSTGANVLTF. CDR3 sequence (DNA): TGTGCCAGCAGCTTATTGCGCCAGGGACAATCTACGGGGGCCAACGTCCTGACTTTC.

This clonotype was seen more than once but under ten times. The CDR3 loop reads CASRPPGTPYGYTF. The CDR3 region has the DNA TGCGCCAGCAGACCCCCGGGGACACCTTATGGCTACACCTTC. The rearrangement joins TRBV5-1 to TRBJ1-2; possibly TRBD1 for D (6 bases). The CDR3 runs to 14 residues. Germline V gene data show CDR1 as SGHRS and CDR2 as YFSETQ. Trimming pared 5 bases from V and 5 bases from J, leaving 16 bases between.

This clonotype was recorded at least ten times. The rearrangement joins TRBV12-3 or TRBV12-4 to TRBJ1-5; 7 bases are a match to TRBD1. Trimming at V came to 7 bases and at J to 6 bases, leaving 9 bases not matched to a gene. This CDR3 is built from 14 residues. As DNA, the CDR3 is TGTGCCAGCAATTCAGGGGGGAGGCGTCAGCCCCAGCATTTT. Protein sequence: CASNSGGRRQPQHF.

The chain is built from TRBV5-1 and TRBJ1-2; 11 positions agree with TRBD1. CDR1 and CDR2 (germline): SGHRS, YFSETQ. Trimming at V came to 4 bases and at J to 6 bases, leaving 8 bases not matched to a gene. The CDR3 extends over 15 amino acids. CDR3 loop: CASSEGQGGTDGYTF. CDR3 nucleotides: TGCGCCAGCAGCGAGGGACAGGGGGGGACAGATGGCTACACCTTC.

CDR3 nucleotides: TGTGCCAGCAGATCTAGCGGGGGCGATACGCAGTATTTT. Its protein is CASRSSGGDTQYF. The rearrangement joins TRBV2 to TRBJ2-3, with 10 bases fitting TRBD2. CDR3 length: 13 residues. Germline V lookup: CDR1 SNHLY, CDR2 FYNNEI. V lost 6 bases, J lost 6 bases, and 3 bases stayed unmatched.